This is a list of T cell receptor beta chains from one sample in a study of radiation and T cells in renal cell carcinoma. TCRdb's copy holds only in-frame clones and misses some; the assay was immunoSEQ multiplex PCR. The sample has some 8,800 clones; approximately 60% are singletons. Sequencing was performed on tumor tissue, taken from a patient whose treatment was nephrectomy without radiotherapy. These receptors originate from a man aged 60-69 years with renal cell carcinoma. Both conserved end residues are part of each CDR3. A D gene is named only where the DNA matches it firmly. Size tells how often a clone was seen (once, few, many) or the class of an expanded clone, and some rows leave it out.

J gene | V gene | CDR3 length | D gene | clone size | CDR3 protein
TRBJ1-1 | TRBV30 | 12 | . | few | CAWSTTGTEAFF
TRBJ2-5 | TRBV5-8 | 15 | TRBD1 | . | CASSDGTTGQETQYF
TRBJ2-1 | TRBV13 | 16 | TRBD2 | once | CASSLVASGRAHEQFF
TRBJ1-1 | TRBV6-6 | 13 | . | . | CASSPRGLTEAFF
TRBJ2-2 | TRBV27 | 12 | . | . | CASSLNTGELFF
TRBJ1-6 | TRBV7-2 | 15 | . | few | CASSPTPDTNSPLHF
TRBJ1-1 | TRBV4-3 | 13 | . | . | CASSLQGATEAFF
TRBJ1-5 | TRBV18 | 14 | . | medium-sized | CASSPLGSNQPQHF
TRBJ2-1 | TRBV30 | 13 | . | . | CAWSVSLVNEQFF
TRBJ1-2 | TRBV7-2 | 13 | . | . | CASSLESVSGYTF
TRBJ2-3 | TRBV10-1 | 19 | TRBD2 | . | CASSGGLAGGRHPTDTQYF
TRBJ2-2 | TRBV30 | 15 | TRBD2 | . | CARRGARGNTGELFF
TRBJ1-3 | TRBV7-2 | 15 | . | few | CASSSLGSSGNTIYF
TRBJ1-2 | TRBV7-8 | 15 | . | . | CASSRQRQMSYGYTF
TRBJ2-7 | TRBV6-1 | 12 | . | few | CASSELGYEQYF
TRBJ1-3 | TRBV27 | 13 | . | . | CASSKEAGNTIYF
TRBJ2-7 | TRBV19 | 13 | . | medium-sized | CASSRTVSYEQYF
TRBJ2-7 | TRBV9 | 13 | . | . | CASSVDSSYEQYF
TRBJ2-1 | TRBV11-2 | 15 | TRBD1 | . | CASSGTGGGYNEQFF
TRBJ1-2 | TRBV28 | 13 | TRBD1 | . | CANRDRETYGYTF
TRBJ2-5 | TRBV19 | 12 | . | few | CASSISGETQYF
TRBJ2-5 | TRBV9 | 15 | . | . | CASSRGTANQETQYF
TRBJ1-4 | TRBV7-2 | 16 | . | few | CASSPFTGIGIEKLFF
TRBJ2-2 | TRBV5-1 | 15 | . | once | CASSLESGVTGELFF
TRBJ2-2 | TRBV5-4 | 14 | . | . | CASSLGGRTGELFF
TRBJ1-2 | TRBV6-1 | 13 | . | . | CASSDGTPKPRTF
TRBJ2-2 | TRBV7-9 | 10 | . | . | CASRGGELFF
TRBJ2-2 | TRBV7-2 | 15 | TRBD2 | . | CASSLVRGDTGELFF
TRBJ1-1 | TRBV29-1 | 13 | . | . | CSSSEGTNTEAFF
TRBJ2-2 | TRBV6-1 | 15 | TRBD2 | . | CASSDGLAGSGELFF
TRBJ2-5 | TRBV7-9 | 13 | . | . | CASSSGNQETQYF
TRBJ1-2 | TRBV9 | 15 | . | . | CASSVYGGRNYGYTF
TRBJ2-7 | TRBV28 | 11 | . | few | CASSRGYEQYF
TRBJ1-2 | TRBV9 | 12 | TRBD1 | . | CASSATGVGYTF
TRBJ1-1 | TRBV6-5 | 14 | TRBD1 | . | CASSSPDRGSEAFF
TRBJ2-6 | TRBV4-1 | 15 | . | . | CASSQQLTGANVLTF
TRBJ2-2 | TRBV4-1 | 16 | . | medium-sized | CASSQDGGRRTGELFF
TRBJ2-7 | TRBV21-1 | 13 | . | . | CASRAPHQYEQYF
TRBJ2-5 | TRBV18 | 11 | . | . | CASSPGETQYF
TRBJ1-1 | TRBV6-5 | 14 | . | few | CASSPTGSGTEAFF
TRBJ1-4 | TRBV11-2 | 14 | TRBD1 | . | CASSLSGQGQKLFF
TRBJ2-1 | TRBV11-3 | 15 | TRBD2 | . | CASSPTSGGANEQFF
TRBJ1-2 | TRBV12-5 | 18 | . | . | CASGLVSAGSAPNYGYTF
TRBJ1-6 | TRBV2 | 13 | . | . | CASQDLGNSPLHF
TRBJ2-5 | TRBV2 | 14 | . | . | CASSVGGEQETQYF
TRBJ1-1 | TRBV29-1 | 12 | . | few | CSVGRLNTEAFF
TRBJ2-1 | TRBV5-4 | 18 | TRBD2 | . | CASSLASGGAASYNEQFF
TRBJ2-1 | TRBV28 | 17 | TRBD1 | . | CASSGWGQGFSYNEQFF
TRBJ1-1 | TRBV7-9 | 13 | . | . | CASSPAGRIEAFF
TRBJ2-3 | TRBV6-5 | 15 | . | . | CASSYRLAGTDTQYF
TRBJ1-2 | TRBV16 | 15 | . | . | CASSPSDSGGIGYTF
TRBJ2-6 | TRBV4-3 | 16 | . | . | CASSQDFGTGANVLTF
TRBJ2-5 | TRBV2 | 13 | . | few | CASPMGGRETQYF